This T cell receptor beta chain was captured in a study of control samples from healthy donors and cancer patients. The germline V gene encodes CDR1 MNHNS and CDR2 SASEGT. V shed 2 bases and J shed 4 bases, with 16 bases lying between them. The CDR3 spans 16 residues. TCRdb keeps only in-frame clones here, not all; method: immunoSEQ multiplex PCR. The sample holds around 120,000 clones, 93% seen once. Sequencing was carried out using blood. The receptor's source is a man aged 30 to 45 in good health. The J gene is TRBJ2-3, the V gene TRBV6-1; D is perhaps TRBD1 (7 bases). CDR3 sequence: CASSESGQGGADTQYF. CDR3 nucleotide sequence: TGTGCCAGCAGTGAATCGGGGCAGGGGGGAGCAGATACGCAGTATTTT.